This T cell receptor (beta chain) is from a study of blood T cell repertoires in COVID-19. Study details: Acute and convalescent COVID-19 samples came from the United States, Italy and Spain.

As originally analysed: Estimation of nucleated cell counts relied on the amplification of reference gene primers. Produced via immunoSEQ multiplex PCR; TCRdb's table is partial and in-frame only. The D gene and trimming were derived from the DNA, and the V and J assignments and clone size from that table. The repertoire holds fewer than 250,000 clones, roughly 82% seen once, with around 12% in the top ten. Per germline, CDR1 SGHAT and CDR2 FQNNGV. The CDR3 contains 13 residues. V shed 5 bases and J shed 6 bases, with 14 bases lying between them. The sequence was collected from a woman aged 40 to 50 with acute or convalescent COVID-19. The chain recombines TRBV11-2 with TRBJ2-7; D is possibly TRBD2 (5 bases). Input material: peripheral blood. CDR3 sequence reads: CASSPEVRGEQYF. The CDR3 DNA reads as TGTGCCAGCAGCCCCGAGGTACGGGGCGAGCAGTACTTC.